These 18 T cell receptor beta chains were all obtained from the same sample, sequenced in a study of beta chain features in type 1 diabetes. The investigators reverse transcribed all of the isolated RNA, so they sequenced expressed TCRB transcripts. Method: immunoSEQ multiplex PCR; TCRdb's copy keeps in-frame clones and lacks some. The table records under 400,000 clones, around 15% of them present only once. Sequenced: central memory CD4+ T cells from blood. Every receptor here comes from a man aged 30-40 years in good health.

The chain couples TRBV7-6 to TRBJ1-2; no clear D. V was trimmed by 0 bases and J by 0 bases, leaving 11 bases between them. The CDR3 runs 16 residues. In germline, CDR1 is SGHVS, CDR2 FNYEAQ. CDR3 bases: TGTGCCAGCAGCTTAGCGCCTGAAGGGCCTAACTATGGCTACACCTTC. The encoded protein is CASSLAPEGPNYGYTF.

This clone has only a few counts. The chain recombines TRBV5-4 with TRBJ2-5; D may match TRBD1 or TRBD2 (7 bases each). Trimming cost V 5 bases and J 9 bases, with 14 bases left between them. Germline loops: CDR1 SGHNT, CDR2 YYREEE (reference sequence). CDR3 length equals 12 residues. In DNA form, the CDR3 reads TGTGCCAGCAGTTCGCAGGGGGGGGCCCAGTACTTC. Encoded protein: CASSSQGGAQYF.

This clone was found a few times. The CDR3 region is CAISESGLAGAYNEQFF. The CDR3 DNA reads as TGTGCCATCAGTGAGTCGGGACTAGCGGGCGCCTACAATGAGCAGTTCTTC. The chain combines TRBV10-3 with TRBJ2-1, with 12 positions matching TRBD2. The junction had 2 bases not matched to a gene; V was cut back by 0 bases and J by 2 bases. The length of the CDR3 is 17 residues. CDR1 is ENHRY, CDR2 SYGVKD, per germline.

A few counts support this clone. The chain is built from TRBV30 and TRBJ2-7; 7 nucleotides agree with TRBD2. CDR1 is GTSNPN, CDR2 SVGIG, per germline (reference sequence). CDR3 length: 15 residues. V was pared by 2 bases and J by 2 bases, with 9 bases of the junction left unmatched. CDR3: CAWSRGDLRAYEQYV. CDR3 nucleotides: TGTGCCTGGAGTCGGGGGGACCTTCGGGCCTACGAGCAGTACGTC.

Written as DNA, the CDR3 is TGTGCCAGCCAACGATGGGCGTCGGCTAGCGGAAGCACAGATACGCAGTATTTT. This gives the protein CASQRWASASGSTDTQYF. The chain joins TRBV7-2 to TRBJ2-3; 7 bases are a match to TRBD2. V trimming: 8 bases; J trimming: 0 bases; junction bases outside the gene matches: 17. The CDR3 loop spans 18 amino acids. Germline V lookup: CDR1 SGHTA, CDR2 FQGNSA.

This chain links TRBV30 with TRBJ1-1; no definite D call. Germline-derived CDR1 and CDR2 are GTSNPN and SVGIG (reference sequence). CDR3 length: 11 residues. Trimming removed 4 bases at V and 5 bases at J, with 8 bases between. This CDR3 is CAWTRQTEAFF. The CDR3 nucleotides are TGTGCCTGGACCAGACAAACTGAAGCTTTCTTT. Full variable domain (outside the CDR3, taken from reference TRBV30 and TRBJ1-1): SQTIHQWPATLVQPVGSPLSLECTVEGTSNPNLYWYRQAAGRGLQLLFYSVGIGQISSEVPQNLSASRPQDRQFILSSKKLLLSDSGFYLCAWTRQTEAFFGQGTRLTVV.

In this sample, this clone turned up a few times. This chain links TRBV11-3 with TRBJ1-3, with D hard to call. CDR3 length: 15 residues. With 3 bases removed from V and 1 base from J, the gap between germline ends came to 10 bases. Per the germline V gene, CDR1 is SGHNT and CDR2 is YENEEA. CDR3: CASSFPGNSGNTIYF. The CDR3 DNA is TGTGCCAGCAGCTTTCCGGGGAATTCTGGAAACACCATATATTTT. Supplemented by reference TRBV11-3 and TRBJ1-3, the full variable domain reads EAGVVQSPRYKIIEKKQPVAFWCNPISGHNTLYWYLQNLGQGPELLIRYENEEAVDDSQLPKDRFSAERLKGVDSTLKIQPAELGDSAVYLCASSFPGNSGNTIYFGEGSWLTVV.

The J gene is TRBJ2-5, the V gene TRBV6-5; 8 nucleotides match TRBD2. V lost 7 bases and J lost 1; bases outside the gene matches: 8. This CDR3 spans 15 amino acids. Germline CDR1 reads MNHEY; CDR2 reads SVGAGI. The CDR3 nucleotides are TGTGCCAGCACCGGACTAGCAAACTCCCAAGAGACCCAGTACTTC. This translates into CASTGLANSQETQYF.

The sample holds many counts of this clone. The CDR3 sequence is CASKIGTGELFF. DNA of the CDR3: TGTGCCAGTAAAATCGGGACCGGGGAGCTGTTTTTT. The chain recombines TRBV19 with TRBJ2-2; D gene unclear. The germline V and J ends were trimmed by 7 bases and 5 bases, with 8 bases remaining between them. Germline V gene lookup returns CDR1 LNHDA and CDR2 SQIVND (reference sequence). CDR3 length: 12 amino acids.

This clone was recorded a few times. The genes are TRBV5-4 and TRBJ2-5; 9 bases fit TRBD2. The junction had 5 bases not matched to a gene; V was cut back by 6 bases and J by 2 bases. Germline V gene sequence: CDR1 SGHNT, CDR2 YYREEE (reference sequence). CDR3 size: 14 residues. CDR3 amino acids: CASTSSGGQETQYF. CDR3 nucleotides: TGTGCCAGCACCAGTAGCGGGGGACAAGAGACCCAGTACTTC.

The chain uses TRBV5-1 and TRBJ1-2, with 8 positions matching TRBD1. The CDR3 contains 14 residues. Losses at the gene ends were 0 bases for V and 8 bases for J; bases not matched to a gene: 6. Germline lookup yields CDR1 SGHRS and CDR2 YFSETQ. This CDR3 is CASSLGQGARGYTF. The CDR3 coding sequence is TGCGCCAGCAGCTTGGGGCAGGGGGCTCGAGGCTACACCTTC.

The CDR3: CASSFGTGPNGYTF. The CDR3 region has the DNA TGTGCCAGCAGCTTCGGGACAGGGCCTAATGGCTACACCTTC. V usage is TRBV5-5 and J usage is TRBJ1-2; TRBD1 agrees at 9 bases. Trimming at V came to 2 bases and at J to 6 bases, leaving 5 bases not matched to a gene. Germline CDR1 reads SGHKS; CDR2 reads YYEKEE (reference sequence). The CDR3 runs 14 residues.

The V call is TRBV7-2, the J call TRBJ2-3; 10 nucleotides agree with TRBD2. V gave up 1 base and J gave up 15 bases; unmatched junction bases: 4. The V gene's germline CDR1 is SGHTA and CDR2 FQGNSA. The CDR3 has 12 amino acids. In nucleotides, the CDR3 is TGTGCCAGCAGCTTAGGACTAGCGGGCCCTTATTTT. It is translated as CASSLGLAGPYF.

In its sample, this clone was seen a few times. CDR3 region: CARGDFEGSGANVLTF. CDR3 coding DNA: TGTGCCAGGGGGGACTTCGAAGGCTCTGGGGCCAACGTCCTGACTTTC. The V gene is TRBV2, the J gene TRBJ2-6; D is perhaps TRBD2 (6 bases). This CDR3 region has 16 residues. The germline CDR1 and CDR2 sequences are SNHLY and FYNNEI. Trimming removed 9 bases from V and 0 bases from J, with 15 bases in between.

The CDR3 nucleotides read TGTGCCAGCAGCTTAGGACTCCTAGCGGGGGGCGGCACAGATACGCAGTATTTT. Amino acids: CASSLGLLAGGGTDTQYF. The chain joins TRBV7-2 to TRBJ2-3; the match to TRBD2 covers 11 bases. J lost 1 base, V lost 1 base, and 7 bases had no gene match. The CDR3 totals 18 residues. The V gene's germline CDR1 is SGHTA and CDR2 FQGNSA.

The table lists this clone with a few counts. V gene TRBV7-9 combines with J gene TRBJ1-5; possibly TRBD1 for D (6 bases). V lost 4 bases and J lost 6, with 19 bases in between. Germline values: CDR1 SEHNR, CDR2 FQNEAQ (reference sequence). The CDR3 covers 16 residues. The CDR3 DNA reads TGTGCCAGCAGCTCCGGGGACTCAGGGGTTCGTCAGCCCCAGCATTTT. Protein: CASSSGDSGVRQPQHF.

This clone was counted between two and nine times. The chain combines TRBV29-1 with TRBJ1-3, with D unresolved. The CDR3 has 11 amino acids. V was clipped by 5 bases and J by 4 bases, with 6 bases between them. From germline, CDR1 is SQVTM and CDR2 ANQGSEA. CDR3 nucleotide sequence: TGCAGCGTTCAGGAGGGAAACACCATATATTTT. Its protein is CSVQEGNTIYF.

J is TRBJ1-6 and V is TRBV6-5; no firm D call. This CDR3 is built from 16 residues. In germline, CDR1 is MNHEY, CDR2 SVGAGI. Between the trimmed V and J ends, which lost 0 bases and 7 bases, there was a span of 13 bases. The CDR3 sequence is CASSYSFVTRNSPLHF. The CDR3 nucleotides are TGTGCCAGCAGTTACTCGTTCGTGACAAGGAATTCACCCCTCCACTTT.